This TCR beta chain is drawn from a study of read filtering for tumor transcriptome and immune sequencing. Looking at the study overall: The cohort had over 16 men and approximately 14 women aged about 47 to 90, mean roughly 66 years. The study's findings and limits: In IR-seq, single-read clonotypes were roughly 80% of clonotypes but about 3.5% of reads. Dropping single-read clonotypes raised IR-seq and RNA-seq shared-clonotype correlation.

The CDR3 has 13 amino acids. Per the germline V gene, CDR1 is MNHNS and CDR2 is SASEGT. Trimming pared 7 bases from V and 0 bases from J, leaving 9 bases between. This library used roughly 400 ng RNA and molecular barcoded adaptors spanning alpha/delta and beta/gamma chains. TCRdb fed the reads into MiXCR, producing one record per CDR3 protein. The sample consists of over 45,000 distinct CDR3 sequences, 20% to 25% of them appearing once. This clonotype was counted many times. Its antigen is unknown. Sampling of bone marrow took place during active disease in every patient. This rearrangement joins TRBV6-1 to TRBJ1-1; weak D call: TRBD1 (5 bases). This receptor was taken from a donor aged 40 or over with multiple myeloma. Sequencing was done on a sample of a population of CD138-negative cells sorted from bone marrow. In DNA, the CDR3 is TGTGCCAGCACTTTAGGGGTGAACACTGAAGCTTTCTTT. Its protein product is CASTLGVNTEAFF.